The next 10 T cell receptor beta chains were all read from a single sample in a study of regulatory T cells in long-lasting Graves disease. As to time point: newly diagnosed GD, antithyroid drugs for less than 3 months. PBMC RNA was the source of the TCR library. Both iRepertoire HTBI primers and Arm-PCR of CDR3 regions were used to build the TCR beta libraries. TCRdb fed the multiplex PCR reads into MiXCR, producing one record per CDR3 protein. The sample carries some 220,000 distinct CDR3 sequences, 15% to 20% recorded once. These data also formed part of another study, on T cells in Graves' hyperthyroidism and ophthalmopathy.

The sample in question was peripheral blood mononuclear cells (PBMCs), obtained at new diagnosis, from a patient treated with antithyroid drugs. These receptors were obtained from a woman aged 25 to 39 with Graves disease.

The CDR3 DNA sequence: TGTGCCAGCAGCTTTTCCCCTAGCGGGGGGGGCACGCAGTATTTT. Translating gives CASSFSPSGGGTQYF. The chain carries TRBV11-2 and TRBJ2-3, with TRBD2 identical over 12 bases. This CDR3 contains 15 residues. V lost 3 bases and J lost 9; bases outside the gene matches: 7. Germline lookup yields CDR1 SGHAT and CDR2 FQNNGV.

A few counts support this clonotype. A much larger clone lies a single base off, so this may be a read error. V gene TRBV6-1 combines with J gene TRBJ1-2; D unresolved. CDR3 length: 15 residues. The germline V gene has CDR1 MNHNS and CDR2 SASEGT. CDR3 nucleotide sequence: TGTGTCAGCAGCAAAGCGACCCACAGCGGCTATGGCTACACCTTC. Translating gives CVSSKATHSGYGYTF.

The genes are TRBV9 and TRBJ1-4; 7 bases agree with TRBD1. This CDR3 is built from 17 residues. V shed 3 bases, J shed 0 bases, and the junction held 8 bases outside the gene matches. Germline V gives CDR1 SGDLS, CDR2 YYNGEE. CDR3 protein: CASSAGRTGATNEKLFF. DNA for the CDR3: TGTGCCAGCAGCGCTGGGCGGACAGGAGCAACTAATGAAAAACTGTTTTTT. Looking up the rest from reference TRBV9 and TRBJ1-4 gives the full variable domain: DSGVTQTPKHLITATGQRVTLRCSPRSGDLSVYWYQQSLDQGLQFLIQYYNGEERAKGNILERFSAQQFPDLHSELNLSSLELGDSALYFCASSAGRTGATNEKLFFGSGTQLSVL.

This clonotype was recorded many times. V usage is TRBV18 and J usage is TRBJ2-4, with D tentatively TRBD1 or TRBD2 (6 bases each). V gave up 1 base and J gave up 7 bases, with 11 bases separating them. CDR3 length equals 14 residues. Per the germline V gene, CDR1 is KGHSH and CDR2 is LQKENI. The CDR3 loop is CASSPRGARNIQYF. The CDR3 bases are TGTGCCAGCTCACCACGGGGGGCGAGGAACATTCAGTACTTC.

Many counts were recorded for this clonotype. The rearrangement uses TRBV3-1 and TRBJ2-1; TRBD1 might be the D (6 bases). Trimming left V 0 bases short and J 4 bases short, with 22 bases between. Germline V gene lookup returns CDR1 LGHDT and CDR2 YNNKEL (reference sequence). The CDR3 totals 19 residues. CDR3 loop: CASSQDRFVPRGRYNEQFF. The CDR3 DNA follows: TGTGCCAGCAGCCAAGATCGGTTCGTCCCCAGGGGAAGGTACAATGAGCAGTTCTTC.

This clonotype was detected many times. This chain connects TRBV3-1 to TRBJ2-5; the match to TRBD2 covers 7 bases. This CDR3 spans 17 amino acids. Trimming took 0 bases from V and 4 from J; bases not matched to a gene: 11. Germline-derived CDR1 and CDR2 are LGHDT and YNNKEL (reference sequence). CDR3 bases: TGTGCCAGCAGCCAAGATTTTGGCGGGGGATTCGGAGAGACCCAGTACTTC. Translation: CASSQDFGGGFGETQYF.

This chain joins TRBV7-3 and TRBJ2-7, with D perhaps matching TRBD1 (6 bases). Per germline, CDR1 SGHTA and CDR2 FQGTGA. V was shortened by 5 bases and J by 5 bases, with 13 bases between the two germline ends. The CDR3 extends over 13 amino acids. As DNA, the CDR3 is TGTGCCAGCAGCCCCGGACAGATCCACGAGCAGTACTTC. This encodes CASSPGQIHEQYF.

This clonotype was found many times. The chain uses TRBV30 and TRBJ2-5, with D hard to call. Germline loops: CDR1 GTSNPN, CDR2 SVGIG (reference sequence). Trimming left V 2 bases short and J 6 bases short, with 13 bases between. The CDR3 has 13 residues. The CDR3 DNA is TGTGCCTGGAGTACCCCTGTGGGCAAGACCCAGTACTTC. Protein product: CAWSTPVGKTQYF.

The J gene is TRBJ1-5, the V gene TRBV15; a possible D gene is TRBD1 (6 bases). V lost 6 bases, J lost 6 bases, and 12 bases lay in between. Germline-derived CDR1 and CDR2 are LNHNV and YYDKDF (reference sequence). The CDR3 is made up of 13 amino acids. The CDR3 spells CATSGGGAQPQHF. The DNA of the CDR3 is TGTGCCACCAGTGGTGGGGGGGCTCAGCCCCAGCATTTT.

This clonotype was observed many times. CDR3 in DNA: TGCGCCAGCAGCCTCCAGGGACCAGCCTACGAGCAGTACTTC. It yields the protein CASSLQGPAYEQYF. The rearrangement links TRBV5-1 to TRBJ2-7; D possibly uses TRBD1 or TRBD2 (5 bases each). The germline V gene encodes CDR1 SGHRS and CDR2 YFSETQ. There are 14 residues in the CDR3. Deletions cut 4 bases from V and 2 bases from J, with 13 bases between.